This record covers a single T cell receptor (beta chain). This receptor's antigen is unknown. Base qualities are not recorded, but no much larger clone differs from it by a single base. Other DNA variants within this sample encode the same CDR3. Libraries were built with the immunoSEQ multiplex PCR assay. For the original study's pipeline: To diagnose cytomegalovirus status from the catalog of TCR beta chain sequences, a statistical classification framework was built. This immuneACCESS table, as held by TCRdb, lists in-frame sequences with V and J called but not all clones. Of the missing ones, under half trace to an unresolved V gene in checked studies; the others have no known cause. For V, J and clone size, that table is used; D and trimming come from the DNA. Across this sample there are 150,000 to 200,000 clones, with 80% to 85% seen only once. The ten most abundant clones make up 0.95% to 1.5% of the sample.

These data are taken from a study of cytomegalovirus exposure and HLA in healthy donors (dated by TCRdb to about 2017). Some background on the complete study: The 670 or so repertoires of the first cohort and the 110 or so validation repertoires were produced on the same platform, according to a later analysis. The study was designed to test whether signatures of past pathogen exposure could be identified by cataloging public T cell receptors. In addition to the first cohort of 500 to 850 subjects, a separate validation cohort of under 150 different subjects was used. The study combined high-throughput TCR immunosequencing, statistical association of individual TCRs with disease status, and machine learning to predict cytomegalovirus infection status. General conclusions and limits of the study: In the study, some 160 TCR beta chains were listed as associated with cytomegalovirus. A few of the identified cytomegalovirus-associated TCR beta chains were confirmed in vitro to be specific for cytomegalovirus antigens. Most TCR sequences were observed very rarely across donors, whereas some public TCRs were present in many individuals. Of the cluster scores, 85% to 95% were above 0 in a later analysis, which found that TCRs clustered in the first cohort also tended to co-occur in the 120 or so validation repertoires. A later analysis lacked HLA typing for the validation cohort, so it scored co-occurrence in that cohort across all 110 or so repertoires. The classifier was reported to diagnose cytomegalovirus status with high specificity and sensitivity in both the original cohort and the validation cohort. The authors suggested that the approach could potentially be generalized to other disease states and immunological phenotypes.

From its cysteine to its phenylalanine, the CDR3 spans 13 amino acids. Only CDR3 DNA remains: 39 bases, in frame from the first base. V loses 5 bases of germline sequence and J loses 1 base, and the interval between the two ends is 8 bases. The germline V gene encodes CDR1 SEHNR and CDR2 FQNEAQ (reference sequence). Separate from the approximately 700-subject first cohort, the validation cohort of 95 to 150 subjects was the group to which the donors belonged. The V and J genes are TRBV7-9 and TRBJ1-1; the D gene identity is not certain. The receptor was derived from a woman aged 25 to 39 in good health and CMV-seronegative. The sample consisted of PBMCs. The DNA sequence is given as TGTGCCAGCAGCCCTCGAGGGAACACTGAAGCTTTCTTT. This sequence encodes CASSPRGNTEAFF.